Reported below is one T cell receptor (beta chain). Its target is unknown. Healthy Caucasians alone served as donors. TCRdb itself ran the 5' RACE reads through MiXCR, one entry per CDR3 protein. The data hold about 490,000 distinct CDR3 sequences, with 12% to 15% observed a single time. The CDR3 is made up of 16 amino acids. Trimming removed 0 bases at V and 1 base at J, with 13 bases between. Germline CDR1 is SGHDT and CDR2 is YYEEEE. This specimen belongs to a study of identical twins. Regarding the study as a whole: Fewer insertions marked abundant cord blood beta clonotypes; young adult naive trended weakly, memory not at all. Out-of-frame alpha sequences common to twins exhibited a surplus of low generation probability. In zero-insertion analyses, partial confounding could arise from invariant MAIT and iNKT cells.

The sample was also reused in another study, on yellow fever vaccine responses in identical twins.

The chain combines TRBV5-6 with TRBJ1-1; D ambiguous. The origin of this receptor is a woman aged 18-29 years in good health. Sequencing used CD4+ T cells sorted from blood. The CDR3 nucleotides are TGTGCCAGCAGCTTGGGGCGTGCAGGCCCGAACACTGAAGCTTTCTTT. This encodes CASSLGRAGPNTEAFF.